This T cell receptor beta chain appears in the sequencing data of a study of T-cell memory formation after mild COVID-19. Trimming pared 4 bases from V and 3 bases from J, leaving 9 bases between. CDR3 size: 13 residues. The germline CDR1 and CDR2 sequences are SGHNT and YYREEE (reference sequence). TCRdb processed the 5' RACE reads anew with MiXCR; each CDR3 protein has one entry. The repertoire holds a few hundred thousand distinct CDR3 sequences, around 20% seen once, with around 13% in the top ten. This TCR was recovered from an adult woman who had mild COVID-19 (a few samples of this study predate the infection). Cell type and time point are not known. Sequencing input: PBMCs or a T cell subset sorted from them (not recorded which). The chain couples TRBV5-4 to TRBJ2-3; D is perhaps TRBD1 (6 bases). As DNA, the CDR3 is TGTGCCAGCAGCCATACAGGGACAGATACGCAGTATTTT. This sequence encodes CASSHTGTDTQYF.